This T cell receptor beta chain was recorded in a study of lymphopenia after photon versus proton radiotherapy. Points from the study as a whole: Authors raise, but do not show, better survival with proton therapy. Oligoclonal CD8+ Temra expansion after nadir drove photon patients' diversity drop.

A note on this clone: Its specificity is unknown.

Here immunoSEQ multiplex PCR was the method, and the copy in TCRdb shows in-frame clones only, minus some. The sample holds approximately 160,000 clones, 70% to 90% seen once. V was pared by 3 bases and J by 7 bases, with 9 bases between. This CDR3 contains 11 residues. Germline CDR1 and CDR2: SQVTM and ANQGSEA. The chain carries TRBV29-1 and TRBJ1-2, with a tentative D call TRBD1 (5 bases). This receptor was obtained from a man aged 50-60 years with gastric cancer. The sequencing here drew on peripheral blood, taken from a patient treated with photon-based radiotherapy. CDR3 loop: CSVEGRGGYTF. In DNA, the CDR3 is TGCAGCGTTGAGGGGCGCGGTGGCTACACCTTC.